This T cell receptor beta chain was recovered during a study of neoadjuvant anti-PD-1 for oral cavity cancer. Germline assignment: CDR1 MNHEY and CDR2 SVGAGI. The CDR3 is 15 amino acids. Trimming removed 6 bases from V and 7 bases from J, with 19 bases in between. The protocol was immunoSEQ multiplex PCR, while the TCRdb copy is restricted to in-frame clones and leaves out a portion. The data hold 15,000 to 20,000 clones, with around 64% observed a single time. This chain uses TRBV6-5 with TRBJ2-1; possibly TRBD2 for D (6 bases). This clonotype originated in a person between 40 and 79 years old with oral cavity squamous cell carcinoma. The source was PBMCs, collected before nivolumab (anti-PD-1) treatment. DNA for the CDR3: TGTGCCAGCAGCTATCAGGGACTCCCAAGGAATGAGCAGTTCTTC. Protein product: CASSYQGLPRNEQFF.